This TCR beta chain was captured by sequencing in a study of T cells in localized non-small cell lung cancer. Study-wide findings and caveats: Longer survival (overall) was linked to higher T cell density in blood. Median detection of top 100 tumor clones in adjacent lung was 55 to 60 clones. Because only a single region of the tumor was sequenced, heterogeneity remains possible. Uninvolved adjacent lung showed higher T cell clonality than tumor.

The trim removed 3 bases at V and 6 bases at J, leaving 10 bases unmatched. There are 16 residues in the CDR3. Per the germline V gene, CDR1 is SGHNT and CDR2 is YYREEE (reference sequence). About this clone itself: Antigen specificity is unknown.

TCRdb keeps only in-frame clones here, not all; method: immunoSEQ multiplex PCR. The repertoire holds 25,000 to 35,000 clones, with around 92% as singletons. This receptor was obtained from a woman aged 35 to 69 with stage III lung adenocarcinoma. The genes are TRBV5-4 and TRBJ2-1, with TRBD2 matching over 9 bases. Here the sequenced sample was peripheral blood mononuclear cells, taken before any cancer treatment. CDR3 region: CASSYPSGGPINEQFF. The CDR3 DNA reads as TGTGCCAGCAGCTACCCCAGCGGGGGGCCGATCAATGAGCAGTTCTTC.